A selection of T cell receptor beta chains follows, all from one sample in a study of OX40 agonist ivuxolimab in advanced cancers. The protocol was immunoSEQ multiplex PCR, while the TCRdb copy is restricted to in-frame clones and leaves out a portion. The sample records 60,000 to 70,000 clones, about nine tenths being singletons. This material consisted of CD4+ or CD8+ T cells sorted from blood, taken in a trial of the OX40 agonist ivuxolimab. The receptor set was obtained from an adult with an advanced solid tumor such as melanoma, head and neck, liver or kidney cancer. Both conserved end residues are part of each CDR3. The D gene is left open where the match is weak. Where a row states a size, it is once, few, many or the class of an expanded clone; other rows omit it.

CDR3 protein: CASSRTGFYEQYF
CDR3 DNA: TGTGCCAGCAGCCGGACAGGGTTCTACGAGCAGTACTTC
D gene: TRBD1
clone size: NA
J gene: TRBJ2-7
V gene: TRBV28
CDR3 length: 13

CDR3 protein: CASSMVARAASNQPQHF
CDR3 DNA: TGTGCCAGTAGTATGGTGGCCAGGGCCGCAAGCAATCAGCCCCAGCATTTT
D gene: NA
clone size: once
J gene: TRBJ1-5
V gene: TRBV19
CDR3 length: 17

CDR3 protein: CASSYGGDYGYTF
CDR3 DNA: TGTGCCAGCAGTTATGGTGGGGACTATGGCTACACCTTC
D gene: NA
clone size: NA
J gene: TRBJ1-2
V gene: TRBV6-6
CDR3 length: 13

CDR3 protein: CASSSTGQGDQPQHF
CDR3 DNA: TGTGCCAGCAGCTCCACCGGACAGGGGGATCAGCCCCAGCATTTT
D gene: TRBD1
clone size: NA
J gene: TRBJ1-5
V gene: TRBV7-7
CDR3 length: 15

CDR3 protein: CSATGTGNEKLFF
CDR3 DNA: TGCAGCGCCACCGGGACAGGGAATGAAAAACTGTTTTTT
D gene: TRBD1
clone size: NA
J gene: TRBJ1-4
V gene: TRBV29-1
CDR3 length: 13

CDR3 protein: CASSEGDSFF
CDR3 DNA: TGTGCCAGCAGTGAGGGGGACTCCTTCTTC
D gene: NA
clone size: NA
J gene: TRBJ2-1
V gene: TRBV2
CDR3 length: 10

CDR3 protein: CSVSVGTGGYEQYF
CDR3 DNA: TGCAGCGTTTCGGTCGGGACAGGGGGCTACGAGCAGTACTTC
D gene: TRBD1
clone size: NA
J gene: TRBJ2-7
V gene: TRBV29-1
CDR3 length: 14

CDR3 protein: CAWTGALTDTQYF
CDR3 DNA: TGTGCCTGGACAGGGGCCCTCACAGATACGCAGTATTTT
D gene: NA
clone size: NA
J gene: TRBJ2-3
V gene: TRBV30
CDR3 length: 13

CDR3 protein: CASSIRGPQPQHF
CDR3 DNA: TGTGCCAGTAGTATTCGGGGGCCGCAGCCCCAGCATTTT
D gene: NA
clone size: NA
J gene: TRBJ1-5
V gene: TRBV19
CDR3 length: 13

CDR3 protein: CASSYSRSGGEETQYF
CDR3 DNA: TGTGCCAGCAGTTACTCGAGGTCAGGGGGGGAAGAGACCCAGTACTTC
D gene: NA
clone size: NA
J gene: TRBJ2-5
V gene: TRBV6-5
CDR3 length: 16

CDR3 protein: CAGDFSGGNTIYF
CDR3 DNA: TGTGCCGGGGACTTTTCCGGTGGAAACACCATATATTTT
D gene: NA
clone size: once
J gene: TRBJ1-3
V gene: TRBV30
CDR3 length: 13

CDR3 protein: CASSQGGGTGAYEQYF
CDR3 DNA: TGCGCCAGCAGCCAAGGGGGGGGGACAGGGGCCTACGAGCAGTACTTC
D gene: TRBD1
clone size: NA
J gene: TRBJ2-7
V gene: TRBV4-3
CDR3 length: 16

CDR3 protein: CASSRTGHEQFF
CDR3 DNA: TGTGCCAGCAGCCGCACAGGTCATGAGCAGTTCTTC
D gene: NA
clone size: NA
J gene: TRBJ2-1
V gene: TRBV11-3
CDR3 length: 12

CDR3 protein: CSVEWTAGYGYTF
CDR3 DNA: TGCAGCGTTGAATGGACAGCGGGCTATGGCTACACCTTC
D gene: NA
clone size: NA
J gene: TRBJ1-2
V gene: TRBV29-1
CDR3 length: 13

CDR3 protein: CASSQDGTSGRVFEQFF
CDR3 DNA: TGCGCCAGCAGCCAAGATGGGACTAGCGGGAGGGTCTTCGAGCAGTTCTTC
D gene: TRBD2
clone size: NA
J gene: TRBJ2-1
V gene: TRBV4-1
CDR3 length: 17

CDR3 protein: CASSLERPTGFTEAFF
CDR3 DNA: TGTGCCAGCAGTTTAGAGCGCCCCACAGGGTTCACTGAAGCTTTCTTT
D gene: NA
clone size: once
J gene: TRBJ1-1
V gene: TRBV28
CDR3 length: 16

CDR3 protein: CASSVDLGTALWQYF
CDR3 DNA: TGTGCCAGCAGTGTCGATTTAGGGACAGCTCTATGGCAGTACTTC
D gene: TRBD1
clone size: NA
J gene: TRBJ2-7
V gene: TRBV6-6
CDR3 length: 15

CDR3 protein: CASSPVIATSVSYEQYF
CDR3 DNA: TGTGCCAGCAGTCCCGTTATCGCGACTAGCGTCTCCTACGAGCAGTACTTC
D gene: TRBD2
clone size: NA
J gene: TRBJ2-7
V gene: TRBV27
CDR3 length: 17

CDR3 protein: CATSGRADTQYF
CDR3 DNA: TGTGCCACAAGCGGGAGGGCAGATACGCAGTATTTT
D gene: TRBD2
clone size: NA
J gene: TRBJ2-3
V gene: TRBV6-5
CDR3 length: 12

CDR3 protein: CASSSSGGADTQYF
CDR3 DNA: TGTGCCAGCAGCTCTTCAGGGGGCGCAGATACGCAGTATTTT
D gene: TRBD1
clone size: once
J gene: TRBJ2-3
V gene: TRBV28
CDR3 length: 14

CDR3 protein: CASSEHKRGSNQPQHF
CDR3 DNA: TGTGCCAGCAGTGAGCATAAAAGGGGTAGCAATCAGCCCCAGCATTTT
D gene: NA
clone size: NA
J gene: TRBJ1-5
V gene: TRBV2
CDR3 length: 16

CDR3 protein: CASSSPGGLSYEQYF
CDR3 DNA: TGTGCCAGCAGTTCCCCAGGGGGCTTGAGTTACGAGCAGTACTTC
D gene: TRBD1
clone size: NA
J gene: TRBJ2-7
V gene: TRBV28
CDR3 length: 15

CDR3 protein: CASSRSDLGGQPQHF
CDR3 DNA: TGTGCCAGCAGCCGATCGGACCTAGGGGGTCAGCCCCAGCATTTT
D gene: NA
clone size: NA
J gene: TRBJ1-5
V gene: TRBV6-5
CDR3 length: 15

CDR3 protein: CASSQVGQGYEQYF
CDR3 DNA: TGTGCCAGCAGCCAAGTGGGACAGGGTTACGAGCAGTACTTC
D gene: TRBD1
clone size: NA
J gene: TRBJ2-7
V gene: TRBV14
CDR3 length: 14

CDR3 protein: CASSFLDYRGEQYF
CDR3 DNA: TGTGCCAGCAGCTTTTTGGACTACCGCGGCGAGCAGTACTTC
D gene: NA
clone size: NA
J gene: TRBJ2-7
V gene: TRBV11-2
CDR3 length: 14

CDR3 protein: CASRPTGGSNSPLHF
CDR3 DNA: TGTGCCAGCAGACCCACAGGGGGCAGTAATTCACCCCTCCACTTT
D gene: TRBD1
clone size: NA
J gene: TRBJ1-6
V gene: TRBV7-2
CDR3 length: 15

CDR3 protein: CASSPGASGTRTDTQYF
CDR3 DNA: TGTGCCAGCAGCCCAGGCGCTAGCGGGACTCGCACAGATACGCAGTATTTT
D gene: TRBD2
clone size: NA
J gene: TRBJ2-3
V gene: TRBV11-2
CDR3 length: 17

CDR3 protein: CAWSQQVNEKLFF
CDR3 DNA: TGTGCCTGGAGCCAACAGGTCAATGAAAAACTGTTTTTT
D gene: NA
clone size: NA
J gene: TRBJ1-4
V gene: TRBV30
CDR3 length: 13

CDR3 protein: CASSYPGQGEGELFF
CDR3 DNA: TGCGCCAGCAGCTACCCCGGACAGGGCGAAGGGGAGCTGTTTTTT
D gene: TRBD1
clone size: NA
J gene: TRBJ2-2
V gene: TRBV5-1
CDR3 length: 15

CDR3 protein: CASTAAGAGELFF
CDR3 DNA: TGTGCCAGCACCGCGGCAGGGGCCGGGGAGCTGTTTTTT
D gene: NA
clone size: NA
J gene: TRBJ2-2
V gene: TRBV7-9
CDR3 length: 13

CDR3 protein: CASNWKGDRTYEQYF
CDR3 DNA: TGTGCCAGCAACTGGAAAGGGGACAGGACCTACGAGCAGTACTTC
D gene: TRBD1
clone size: NA
J gene: TRBJ2-7
V gene: TRBV6-1
CDR3 length: 15

CDR3 protein: CASIPGLGSYEQYF
CDR3 DNA: TGTGCCAGCATTCCGGGACTAGGATCCTACGAGCAGTACTTC
D gene: TRBD2
clone size: NA
J gene: TRBJ2-7
V gene: TRBV2
CDR3 length: 14

CDR3 protein: CASSRDSNTEAFF
CDR3 DNA: TGTGCCAGCAGCCGGGACAGTAACACTGAAGCTTTCTTT
D gene: TRBD1
clone size: NA
J gene: TRBJ1-1
V gene: TRBV2
CDR3 length: 13

CDR3 protein: CASSQGTIRQRGITEQYF
CDR3 DNA: TGCGCCAGCAGCCAAGGGACGATTAGACAGCGAGGGATCACCGAGCAGTACTTC
D gene: NA
clone size: NA
J gene: TRBJ2-7
V gene: TRBV4-1
CDR3 length: 18

CDR3 protein: CASSLISDHSYEQYF
CDR3 DNA: TGTGCCAGCAGTTTAATCTCAGACCATTCCTACGAGCAGTACTTC
D gene: NA
clone size: NA
J gene: TRBJ2-7
V gene: TRBV27
CDR3 length: 15

CDR3 protein: CASSIQGPGELFF
CDR3 DNA: TGTGCCAGTAGTATCCAGGGGCCCGGGGAGCTGTTTTTT
D gene: NA
clone size: many
J gene: TRBJ2-2
V gene: TRBV19
CDR3 length: 13

CDR3 protein: CASSLRRGETQYF
CDR3 DNA: TGTGCCAGCAGTTTACGGCGGGGGGAGACCCAGTACTTC
D gene: TRBD2
clone size: once
J gene: TRBJ2-5
V gene: TRBV27
CDR3 length: 13

CDR3 protein: CAIDSINSPLHF
CDR3 DNA: TGTGCCATCGACAGCATTAATTCACCCCTCCACTTT
D gene: NA
clone size: few
J gene: TRBJ1-6
V gene: TRBV6-1
CDR3 length: 12

CDR3 protein: CAWMRLPSYEQYF
CDR3 DNA: TGTGCCTGGATGAGACTTCCCTCCTACGAGCAGTACTTC
D gene: NA
clone size: once
J gene: TRBJ2-7
V gene: TRBV30
CDR3 length: 13

CDR3 protein: CASSLALAGVREQFF
CDR3 DNA: TGCGCCAGCAGCTTGGCACTAGCGGGAGTACGCGAGCAGTTCTTC
D gene: TRBD2
clone size: NA
J gene: TRBJ2-1
V gene: TRBV5-1
CDR3 length: 15

CDR3 protein: CASSLRRGNANTGELFF
CDR3 DNA: TGTGCCAGCAGCTTACGGCGGGGTAATGCGAACACCGGGGAGCTGTTTTTT
D gene: NA
clone size: NA
J gene: TRBJ2-2
V gene: TRBV7-2
CDR3 length: 17

CDR3 protein: CASSRTALGSPLHF
CDR3 DNA: TGTGCCAGTAGTAGGACCGCCCTGGGGTCACCCCTCCACTTT
D gene: NA
clone size: NA
J gene: TRBJ1-6
V gene: TRBV19
CDR3 length: 14

CDR3 protein: CASGANYGYTF
CDR3 DNA: TGTGCTTCAGGGGCTAACTATGGCTACACCTTC
D gene: NA
clone size: NA
J gene: TRBJ1-2
V gene: TRBV28
CDR3 length: 11

CDR3 protein: CAWGDRTVNTEAFF
CDR3 DNA: TGTGCCTGGGGTGACCGGACAGTGAACACTGAAGCTTTCTTT
D gene: NA
clone size: NA
J gene: TRBJ1-1
V gene: TRBV30
CDR3 length: 14

CDR3 protein: CASSFFSQPQHF
CDR3 DNA: TGTGCCAGCAGTTTCTTTAGTCAGCCCCAGCATTTT
D gene: NA
clone size: NA
J gene: TRBJ1-5
V gene: TRBV28
CDR3 length: 12

CDR3 protein: CASSVQKEPNEKLFF
CDR3 DNA: TGTGCCAGCAGTGTTCAAAAAGAGCCTAATGAAAAACTGTTTTTT
D gene: NA
clone size: NA
J gene: TRBJ1-4
V gene: TRBV6-1
CDR3 length: 15

CDR3 protein: CASSPYRQGQETQYF
CDR3 DNA: TGTGCCAGCAGCCCATACAGACAGGGGCAAGAGACCCAGTACTTC
D gene: TRBD1
clone size: NA
J gene: TRBJ2-5
V gene: TRBV28
CDR3 length: 15

CDR3 protein: CASSFQGLDYGYTF
CDR3 DNA: TGTGCCAGCAGCTTCCAGGGTTTGGACTATGGCTACACCTTC
D gene: NA
clone size: few
J gene: TRBJ1-2
V gene: TRBV7-2
CDR3 length: 14

CDR3 protein: CASSPDGNTIYF
CDR3 DNA: TGTGCCAGCTCACCAGACGGAAACACCATATATTTT
D gene: NA
clone size: NA
J gene: TRBJ1-3
V gene: TRBV18
CDR3 length: 12

CDR3 protein: CASSKPGANEQYF
CDR3 DNA: TGTGCCAGCAGTAAGCCAGGGGCCAACGAGCAGTACTTC
D gene: NA
clone size: NA
J gene: TRBJ2-7
V gene: TRBV7-9
CDR3 length: 13

CDR3 protein: CASSELGPDGADSNQPQHF
CDR3 DNA: TGCGCCAGCAGTGAGCTCGGCCCCGACGGGGCGGATAGCAATCAGCCCCAGCATTTT
D gene: NA
clone size: once
J gene: TRBJ1-5
V gene: TRBV10-1
CDR3 length: 19

CDR3 protein: CASRGTVNTEAFF
CDR3 DNA: TGTGCCAGCAGGGGAACAGTGAACACTGAAGCTTTCTTT
D gene: NA
clone size: NA
J gene: TRBJ1-1
V gene: TRBV28
CDR3 length: 13

CDR3 protein: CASSPQRIGTNTEAFF
CDR3 DNA: TGTGCCAGCAGCCCCCAACGGATCGGAACGAACACTGAAGCTTTCTTT
D gene: NA
clone size: NA
J gene: TRBJ1-1
V gene: TRBV5-4
CDR3 length: 16

CDR3 protein: CATRGIGYTF
CDR3 DNA: TGTGCCACGAGGGGGATCGGCTACACCTTC
D gene: NA
clone size: few
J gene: TRBJ1-2
V gene: TRBV4-2
CDR3 length: 10

CDR3 protein: CASSPRTGSTDTQYF
CDR3 DNA: TGTGCCAGCAGTCCCAGGACGGGAAGCACAGATACGCAGTATTTT
D gene: NA
clone size: NA
J gene: TRBJ2-3
V gene: TRBV27
CDR3 length: 15

CDR3 protein: CASSLRQGGSSGNTIYF
CDR3 DNA: TGTGCCAGCTCACTACGACAGGGGGGAAGCTCTGGAAACACCATATATTTT
D gene: TRBD1
clone size: NA
J gene: TRBJ1-3
V gene: TRBV18
CDR3 length: 17

CDR3 protein: CASSLDRAGNTIYF
CDR3 DNA: TGTGCCAGCAGTTTAGACAGGGCAGGAAACACCATATATTTT
D gene: TRBD1
clone size: NA
J gene: TRBJ1-3
V gene: TRBV28
CDR3 length: 14